The 14 T cell receptor beta chains reported below all come from one sample, sequenced in a study of T cells in Graves' hyperthyroidism and ophthalmopathy. Using RNA transcripts as the source, TCR beta CDR3 regions were amplified. Primed by the HTBI set, a first-round RT-PCR was run on the TCR CDR3. TCRdb itself ran the multiplex PCR reads through MiXCR, one entry per CDR3 protein. The sample holds 250,000 to 400,000 distinct CDR3 sequences, about 13% seen once. The sequencing sample was made of blood. Receptors originate from a woman between 40 and 50 years old with Graves' ophthalmopathy.

This chain links TRBV12-3 or TRBV12-4 with TRBJ2-5; tentatively, D is TRBD2 (5 bases). The V gene lost 7 bases and the J gene lost 4 bases, with 19 bases spanning the gap. This CDR3 contains 15 residues. CDR3 DNA sequence: TGTGCCAGCACTCTAGACACTAGATTACCAGAGACCCAGTACTTC. Translation: CASTLDTRLPETQYF.

V usage is TRBV6-2 or TRBV6-3 and J usage is TRBJ2-6; TRBD1 might be the D (5 bases). There are 19 residues in the CDR3. V dropped 2 bases and J dropped 6 bases, with 23 bases sitting between them. CDR1 is MNHEY and CDR2 is SVGEGT in the germline V gene. The CDR3 loop is CASSYTPDTPHRSANVLTF. The CDR3 coding sequence is TGTGCCAGCAGTTACACCCCGGACACGCCTCATAGATCGGCCAACGTCCTGACTTTC.

This clonotype was seen more than once but under ten times. The J gene is TRBJ2-1, the V gene TRBV10-3, with 11 positions matching TRBD1. Trimming removed 6 bases from V and 4 bases from J; junction bases left unmatched: 2. This CDR3 region has 14 residues. Germline V CDR1 and CDR2: ENHRY, SYGVKD. The CDR3 protein is CAIRGQGEYNEQFF. CDR3 bases: TGTGCCATCAGGGGACAGGGGGAGTACAATGAGCAGTTCTTC.

This sequence joins TRBV20-1 and TRBJ2-1, with 11 bases fitting TRBD1. Germline CDR1 is DFQATT and CDR2 is SNEGSKA (reference sequence). V shed 7 bases, J shed 8 bases, and the junction held 10 bases outside the gene matches. The CDR3 totals 14 residues. The chain's CDR3 is CSGIRDRGRDEQFF. CDR3 DNA sequence: TGCAGTGGGATCCGGGACAGGGGGAGGGATGAGCAGTTCTTC.

A remark on this clonotype: A read error may explain this, as a much larger clone is one base away. The CDR3 DNA reads as TGTGCCAGCAGTATAATGGGGCCACACTACAATGAGCAGTTCTTC. Protein sequence: CASSIMGPHYNEQFF. The V gene is TRBV12-3 or TRBV12-4, the J gene TRBJ2-1; possibly TRBD1 for D (5 bases). This CDR3 has 15 residues. The V end was cut by 5 bases, the J end by 3 bases, with 14 bases between.

This clonotype was picked up a small number of times. The chain links TRBV20-1 to TRBJ2-1, with a tentative D call TRBD2 (7 bases). The CDR3 is 14 residues long. Germline CDR1 is DFQATT and CDR2 is SNEGSKA (reference sequence). V shed 4 bases and J shed 3 bases, with 13 bases lying between them. CDR3 coding DNA: TGCAGTGCTACGTGGGGGGGGCTCTACAATGAGCAGTTCTTC. Encoded protein: CSATWGGLYNEQFF.

At least ten counts were recorded for this clonotype. The V call is TRBV12-3 or TRBV12-4, the J call TRBJ1-5; unclear D gene. Deletions cut 6 bases from V and 4 bases from J, with 13 bases between. The CDR3 contains 14 residues. For the CDR3, the DNA is TGTGCCAGCAGCCTCCGTGTGGAAAATCAGCCCCAGCATTTT. Translation: CASSLRVENQPQHF.

Ten or more counts support this clonotype. The chain recombines TRBV24-1 with TRBJ2-5; D perhaps matches TRBD1 (5 bases). Germline CDR1 is KGHDR and CDR2 is SFDVKD. Trimming took off 9 bases at V and 2 bases at J, with 9 bases between the two ends. The CDR3 runs 12 residues. Here the CDR3 reads CATQDRQETQYF. DNA for the CDR3: TGTGCCACCCAAGACAGACAAGAGACCCAGTACTTC.

This clonotype was recorded at least ten times. The chain has TRBV10-3 and TRBJ2-3; TRBD2 might be the D (5 bases). This CDR3 is built from 13 residues. The germline CDR1 and CDR2 sequences are ENHRY and SYGVKD. Trimming pared 7 bases from V and 4 bases from J, leaving 12 bases between. The CDR3 nucleotides read TGTGCCATCAATACTAGAGTCTCAGATACGCAGTATTTT. It codes for CAINTRVSDTQYF.

There are many counts of this clonotype. The rearrangement joins TRBV7-2 to TRBJ1-5; D is ambiguous. This CDR3 is built from 14 residues. Trimming removed 1 base at V and 3 bases at J, with 7 bases between. Germline CDR1 SGHTA, CDR2 FQGNSA. The CDR3 nucleotides read TGTGCCAGCAGCTTAGTGGGGTTCAATCAGCCCCAGCATTTT. Protein sequence: CASSLVGFNQPQHF. Full variable domain (missing parts from reference TRBV7-2 and TRBJ1-5): GAGVSQSPSNKVTEKGKDVELRCDPISGHTALYWYRQSLGQGLEFLIYFQGNSAPDKSGLPSDRFSAERTGGSVSTLTIQRTQQEDSAVYLCASSLVGFNQPQHFGDGTRLSIL.

On this clonotype: This may arise from a read error, as a much more abundant clone is one base away. The chain is built from TRBV28 and TRBJ1-1; TRBD1 is a possible D gene (6 bases). CDR1 is MDHEN and CDR2 is SYDVKM in the germline V gene. Trimming shortened V by 5 bases and J by 1 base, and 23 bases separated the two germline ends. The CDR3 sequence is 18 residues long. DNA for the CDR3: TGTGCCAGCAGTCTTCTACAGGGTTTCTTAGTGAAGAACACTGAAGCTTTCTTT. It codes for CASSLLQGFLVKNTEAFF.

This clonotype was seen many times. CDR3 residues: CASSLNAGTDTEAFF. The DNA for the CDR3 is TGTGCCAGCAGTTTAAATGCCGGGACAGATACTGAAGCTTTCTTT. The chain has TRBV28 and TRBJ1-1; TRBD1 agrees at 7 bases. Germline values: CDR1 MDHEN, CDR2 SYDVKM. The V and J ends lost 2 bases and 5 bases, in that order; junction bases with no gene match: 8. The CDR3 runs 15 residues.

The table lists this clonotype with a few counts. DNA for the CDR3: TGTGCCAGCAGCTTGACAGGGAGTAGAAAGAAGCAGTACTTC. The encoded protein is CASSLTGSRKKQYF. The V gene is TRBV5-8, the J gene TRBJ2-7, with a weak D call TRBD1 (6 bases). V gave up 1 base and J gave up 8 bases, with 16 bases separating them. Germline CDR1 and CDR2: SGHTS and YDEGEE. This CDR3 is 14 amino acids long.

This clonotype came up many times. V is TRBV2 and J is TRBJ1-1, with TRBD1 matching 7 bases. CDR1 SNHLY and CDR2 FYNNEI come from the germline V gene. Germline trimming cut 8 bases from V and 3 bases from J; bases unmatched to any gene: 6. This CDR3 has 13 amino acids. The CDR3 reads CASRDRPYTEAFF. CDR3 nucleotides: TGTGCCAGCCGGGACAGACCTTACACTGAAGCTTTCTTT.